A single sample is the source of the 10 T cell receptor beta chains below, sequenced in a study of monozygotic twins with inflammatory bowel disease (dated by TCRdb to between 2017 and 2020). The library was made by 5' RACE. The run used an Illumina HiSeq 2500. With the reads reprocessed by TCRdb, a single entry stands for each CDR3 protein sequence and no DNA is reported. The sample's table covers a few hundred thousand distinct CDR3 sequences. 1.5% to 2% of the sample is held by the ten biggest clonotypes. The specimen was blood. The receptors originated from a human donor with ulcerative colitis or Crohn's disease, or a healthy co-twin of an affected twin (not recorded which).

This chain's CDR3 is CASSSIRDRGITEAFF. V is TRBV11-2 and J is TRBJ1-1; TCRdb gives TRBD1 as the D gene, but with no DNA this cannot be confirmed. This CDR3 spans 16 amino acids. CDR1 is SGHAT, CDR2 FQNNGV, per germline.

This chain uses TRBV11-2 with TRBJ2-3; TCRdb proposes TRBD2, but this gene call is untestable without DNA. This CDR3 is built from 18 residues. Germline CDR1 SGHAT, CDR2 FQNNGV. CDR3 protein: CASSLGVRASGDTDTQYF.

The chain is built from TRBV7-9 and TRBJ1-2; TCRdb indicates TRBD1, and absent DNA this call remains unverified. This CDR3 is built from 15 residues. From germline, CDR1 is SEHNR and CDR2 FQNEAQ (reference sequence). CDR3 in amino acids: CASSLLETAYYGYTF.

The V gene is TRBV15, the J gene TRBJ1-4; TCRdb's D call of TRBD1 is untestable without DNA. Germline V gene lookup returns CDR1 LNHNV and CDR2 YYDKDF (reference sequence). This CDR3 comprises 16 residues. CDR3: CATSRLGQPINEKLFF.

V and J are TRBV20-1 and TRBJ2-6. The length of the CDR3 is 15 residues. The V gene's germline CDR1 is DFQATT and CDR2 SNEGSKA (reference sequence). Here the CDR3 reads CSARLQRSGANVLTF.

CDR3 sequence: CASSELGRGLADTQYF. The chain joins TRBV6-1 to TRBJ2-3; TCRdb picks TRBD1, but there is no DNA to check that call. The CDR3 runs to 16 residues. Germline lookup yields CDR1 MNHNS and CDR2 SASEGT.

The V call is TRBV20-1, the J call TRBJ2-5; TCRdb indicates TRBD1, and absent DNA this call remains unverified. Germline CDR1 reads DFQATT; CDR2 reads SNEGSKA (reference sequence). The CDR3 consists of 18 residues. Here the CDR3 reads CSARDLKPGTLDVGTQYF.

The gene calls are TRBV4-1 and TRBJ1-3; TCRdb proposes TRBD1, but this gene call is untestable without DNA. CDR3 length: 17 amino acids. Germline CDR1 and CDR2: MGHRA and YSYEKL. The CDR3 protein is CASSQEWGAFSGNTIYF.

The rearrangement joins TRBV19 to TRBJ2-2; no DNA is available, so the TRBD2 call from TCRdb remains unchecked. This CDR3 contains 16 residues. Germline V gene data show CDR1 as LNHDA and CDR2 as SQIVND (reference sequence). CDR3 protein: CASSSVGDYLAGELFF.

The chain uses TRBV10-2 and TRBJ2-7; no DNA is available, so the TRBD1 call from TCRdb remains unchecked. Germline V gives CDR1 WSHSY, CDR2 SAAADI. The CDR3 covers 13 residues. This CDR3 is CASSEQGRHEQYF.